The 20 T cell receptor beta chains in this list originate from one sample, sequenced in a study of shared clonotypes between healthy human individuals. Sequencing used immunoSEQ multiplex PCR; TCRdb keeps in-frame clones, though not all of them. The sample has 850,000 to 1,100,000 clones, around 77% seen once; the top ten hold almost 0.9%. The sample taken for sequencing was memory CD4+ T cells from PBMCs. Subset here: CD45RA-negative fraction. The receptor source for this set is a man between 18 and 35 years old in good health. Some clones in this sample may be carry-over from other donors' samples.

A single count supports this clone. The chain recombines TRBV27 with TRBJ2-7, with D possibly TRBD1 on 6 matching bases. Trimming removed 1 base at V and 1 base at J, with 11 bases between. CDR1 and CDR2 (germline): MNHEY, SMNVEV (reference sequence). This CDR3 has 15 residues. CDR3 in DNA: TGTGCCAGCAGTTTATTGGCCAGGGGATCCTACGAGCAGTACTTC. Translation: CASSLLARGSYEQYF.

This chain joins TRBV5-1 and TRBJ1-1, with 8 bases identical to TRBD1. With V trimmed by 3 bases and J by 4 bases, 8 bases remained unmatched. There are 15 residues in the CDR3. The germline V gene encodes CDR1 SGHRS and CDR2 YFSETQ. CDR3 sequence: CASSSTTGGATEAFF. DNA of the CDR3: TGCGCCAGCAGCTCTACTACAGGGGGTGCCACTGAAGCTTTCTTT.

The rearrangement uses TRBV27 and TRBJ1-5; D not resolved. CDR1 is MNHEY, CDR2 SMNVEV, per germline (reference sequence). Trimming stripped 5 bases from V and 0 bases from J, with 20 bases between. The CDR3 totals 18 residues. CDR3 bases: TGTGCCAGCAGTCAAACAATTCGACAAACCTATAGCAATCAGCCCCAGCATTTT. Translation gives CASSQTIRQTYSNQPQHF.

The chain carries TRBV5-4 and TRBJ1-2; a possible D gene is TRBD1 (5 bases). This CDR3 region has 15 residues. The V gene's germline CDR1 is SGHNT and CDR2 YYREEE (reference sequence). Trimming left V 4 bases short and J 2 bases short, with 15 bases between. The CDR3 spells CASSQGPTKNYGYTF. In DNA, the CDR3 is TGTGCCAGCAGCCAGGGTCCCACCAAGAACTATGGCTACACCTTC.

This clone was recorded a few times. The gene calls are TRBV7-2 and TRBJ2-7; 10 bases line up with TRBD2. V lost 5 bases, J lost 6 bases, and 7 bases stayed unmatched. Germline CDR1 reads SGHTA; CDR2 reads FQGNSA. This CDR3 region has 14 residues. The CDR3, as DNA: TGTGCCAGCAGCGTACTAGCGGGATTGGGCGAGCAGTACTTC. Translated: CASSVLAGLGEQYF.

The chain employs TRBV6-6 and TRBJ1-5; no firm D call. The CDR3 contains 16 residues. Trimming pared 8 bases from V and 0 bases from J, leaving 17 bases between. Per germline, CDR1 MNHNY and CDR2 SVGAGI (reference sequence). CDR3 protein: CASATSEFDSNQPQHF. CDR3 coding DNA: TGTGCCAGCGCAACTTCAGAGTTCGATAGCAATCAGCCCCAGCATTTT.

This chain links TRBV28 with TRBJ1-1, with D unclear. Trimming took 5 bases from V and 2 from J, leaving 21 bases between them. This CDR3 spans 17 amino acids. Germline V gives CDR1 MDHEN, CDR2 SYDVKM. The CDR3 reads CASSETGSPSINTEAFF. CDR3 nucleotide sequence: TGTGCCAGCAGTGAAACCGGGTCACCCTCCATTAACACTGAAGCTTTCTTT.

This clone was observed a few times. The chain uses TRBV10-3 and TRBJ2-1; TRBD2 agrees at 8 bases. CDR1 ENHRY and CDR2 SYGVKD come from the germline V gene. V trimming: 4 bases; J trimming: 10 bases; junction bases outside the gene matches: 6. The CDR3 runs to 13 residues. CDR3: CAISGGTRGEQFF. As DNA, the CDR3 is TGTGCCATCAGTGGGGGGACTAGAGGAGAGCAGTTCTTC.

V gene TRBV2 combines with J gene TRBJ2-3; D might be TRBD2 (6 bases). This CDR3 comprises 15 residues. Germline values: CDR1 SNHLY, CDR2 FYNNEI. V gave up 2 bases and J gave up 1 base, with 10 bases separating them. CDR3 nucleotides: TGTGCCAGCAGTGAATGGGACTTTGGCACAGATACGCAGTATTTT. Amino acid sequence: CASSEWDFGTDTQYF. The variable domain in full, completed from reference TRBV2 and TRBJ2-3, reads EPEVTQTPSHQVTQMGQEVILRCVPISNHLYFYWYRQILGQKVEFLVSFYNNEISEKSEIFDDQFSVERPDGSNFTLKIRSTKLEDSAMYFCASSEWDFGTDTQYFGPGTRLTVL.

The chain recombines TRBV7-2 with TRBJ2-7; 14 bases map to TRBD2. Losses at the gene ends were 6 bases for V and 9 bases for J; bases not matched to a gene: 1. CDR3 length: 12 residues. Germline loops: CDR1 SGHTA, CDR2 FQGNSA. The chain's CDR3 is CASRGLAGVQYF. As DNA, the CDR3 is TGTGCCAGCAGGGGACTAGCGGGAGTGCAGTACTTC.

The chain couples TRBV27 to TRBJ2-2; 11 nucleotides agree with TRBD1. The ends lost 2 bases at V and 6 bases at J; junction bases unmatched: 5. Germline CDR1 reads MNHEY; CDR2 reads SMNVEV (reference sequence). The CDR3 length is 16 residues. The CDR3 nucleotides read TGTGCCAGCAGTTTAAGGGACAGGGGGTCCCCCGGGGAGCTGTTTTTT. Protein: CASSLRDRGSPGELFF.

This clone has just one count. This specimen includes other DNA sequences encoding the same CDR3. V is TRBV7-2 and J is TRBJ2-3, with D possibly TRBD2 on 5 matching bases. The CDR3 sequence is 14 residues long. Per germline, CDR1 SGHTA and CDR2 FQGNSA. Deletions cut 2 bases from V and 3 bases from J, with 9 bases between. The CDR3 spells CASSLSRGTDTQYF. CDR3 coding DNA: TGTGCCAGCAGCTTATCCCGGGGTACAGATACGCAGTATTTT.

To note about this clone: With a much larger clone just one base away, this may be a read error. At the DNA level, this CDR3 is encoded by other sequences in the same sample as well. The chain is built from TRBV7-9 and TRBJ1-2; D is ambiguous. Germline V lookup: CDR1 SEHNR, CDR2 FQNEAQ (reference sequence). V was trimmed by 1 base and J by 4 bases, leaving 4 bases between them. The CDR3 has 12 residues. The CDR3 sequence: CASSLGGYGYTF. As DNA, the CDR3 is TGTGCCAGCAGCTTAGGGGGCTATGGCTACACCTTC.

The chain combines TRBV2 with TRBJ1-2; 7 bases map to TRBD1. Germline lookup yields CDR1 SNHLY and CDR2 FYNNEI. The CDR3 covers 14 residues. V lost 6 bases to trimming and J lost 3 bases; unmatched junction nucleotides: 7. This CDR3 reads CASSRLGQDYGYTF. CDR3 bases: TGTGCCAGCAGCAGGTTAGGACAGGACTATGGCTACACCTTC.

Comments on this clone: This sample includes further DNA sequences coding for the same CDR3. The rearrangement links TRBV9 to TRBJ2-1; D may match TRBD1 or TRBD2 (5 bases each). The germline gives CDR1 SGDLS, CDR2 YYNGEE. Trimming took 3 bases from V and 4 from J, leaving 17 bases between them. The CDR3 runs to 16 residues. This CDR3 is CASSATGRSFYNEQFF. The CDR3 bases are TGTGCCAGCAGCGCGACGGGACGCAGCTTTTACAATGAGCAGTTCTTC.

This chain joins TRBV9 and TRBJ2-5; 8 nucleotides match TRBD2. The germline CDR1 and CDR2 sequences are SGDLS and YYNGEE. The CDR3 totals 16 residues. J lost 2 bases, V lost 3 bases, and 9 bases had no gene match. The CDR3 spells CASSGSVGTRQETQYF. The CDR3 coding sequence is TGTGCCAGCAGCGGCTCTGTCGGGACTAGGCAAGAGACCCAGTACTTC.

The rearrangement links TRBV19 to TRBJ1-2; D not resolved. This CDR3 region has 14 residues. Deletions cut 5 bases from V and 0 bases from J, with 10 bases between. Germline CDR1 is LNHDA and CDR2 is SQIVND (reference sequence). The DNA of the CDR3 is TGTGCCAGTAGTCCGCGGGAGACTAACTATGGCTACACCTTC. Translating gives CASSPRETNYGYTF.

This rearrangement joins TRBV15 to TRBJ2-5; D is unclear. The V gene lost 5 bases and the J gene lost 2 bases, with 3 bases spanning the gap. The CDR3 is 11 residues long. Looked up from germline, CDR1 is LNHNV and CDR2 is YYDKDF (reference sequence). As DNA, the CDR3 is TGTGCCACCAGCGGACAAGAGACCCAGTACTTC. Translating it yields CATSGQETQYF.

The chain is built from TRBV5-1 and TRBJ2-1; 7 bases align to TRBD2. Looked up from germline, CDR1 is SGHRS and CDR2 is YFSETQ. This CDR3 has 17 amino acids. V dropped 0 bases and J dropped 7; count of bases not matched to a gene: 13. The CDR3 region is CASSLAFGESGGNEQFF. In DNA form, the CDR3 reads TGCGCCAGCAGCTTGGCCTTTGGGGAGTCGGGAGGTAATGAGCAGTTCTTC. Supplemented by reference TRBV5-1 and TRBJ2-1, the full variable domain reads KAGVTQTPRYLIKTRGQQVTLSCSPISGHRSVSWYQQTPGQGLQFLFEYFSETQRNKGNFPGRFSGRQFSNSRSEMNVSTLELGDSALYLCASSLAFGESGGNEQFFGPGTRLTVL.

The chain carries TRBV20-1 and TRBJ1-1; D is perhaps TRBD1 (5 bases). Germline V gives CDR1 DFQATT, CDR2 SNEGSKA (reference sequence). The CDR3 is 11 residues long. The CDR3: CRGTSGTEAFF. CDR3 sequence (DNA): TGCAGGGGGACTTCGGGCACTGAAGCTTTCTTT.